Below are 13 T cell receptor beta chains sequenced from a single sample in a study of T cell repertoires in cytomegalovirus infection. No cognate antigen is known for these TCRs. TCRdb reprocessed the reads via MiXCR and lists one record per CDR3 protein. The table records 60,000 to 75,000 distinct CDR3 sequences, about 26% of them present only once. The sample here was CD8+ T cells from cultured PBMCs, taken from culture after CMV antigen stimulation. These receptors all stem from a human donor in good health (CMV status not recorded). Some clones in this sample may be carry-over from other donors' samples.

This clonotype was detected a few times. The CDR3 bases are TGTGCCAGCAGTGTTGGCAGAGGAGGGTCCTACAATGAGCAGTTCTTC. This encodes CASSVGRGGSYNEQFF. The chain recombines TRBV6-1 with TRBJ2-1; weak D call: TRBD2 (6 bases). The CDR3 spans 16 residues. In germline, CDR1 is MNHNS, CDR2 SASEGT. Trimming cost V 4 bases and J 1 base, with 14 bases left between them.

The gene calls are TRBV4-2 and TRBJ2-4; D not certain. This CDR3 is 18 amino acids long. Trimming cost V 1 base and J 0 bases, with 16 bases left between them. CDR1 and CDR2 (germline): LGHNA, YNFKEQ. The CDR3 sequence: CASSQGVSISLAKNIQYF. The DNA for the CDR3 is TGTGCCAGCAGCCAAGGGGTGTCTATATCTCTAGCCAAAAACATTCAGTACTTC.

This CDR3 is CASSQDATGGLDTQYF. DNA of the CDR3: TGTGCCAGCAGCCAAGACGCGACAGGGGGCCTAGATACGCAGTATTTT. The chain carries TRBV3-1 and TRBJ2-3, with 10 bases identical to TRBD1. Unmatched junction bases numbered 5, after V lost 0 bases and J lost 5 bases. The germline CDR1 and CDR2 sequences are LGHDT and YNNKEL (reference sequence). CDR3 length equals 16 residues.

This clonotype was counted only a few times. The chain joins TRBV6-2 or TRBV6-3 to TRBJ2-4; D perhaps matches TRBD2 (6 bases). Germline loops: CDR1 MNHEY, CDR2 SVGEGT. Trimming pared 6 bases from V and 9 bases from J, leaving 18 bases between. The CDR3 totals 14 residues. DNA of the CDR3: TGTGCCAGCAGCCCAGGGACTCAGAGAATCATTCAGTACTTC. This encodes CASSPGTQRIIQYF.

V is TRBV30 and J is TRBJ2-7, with D perhaps matching TRBD1 or TRBD2 (5 bases each). Looked up from germline, CDR1 is GTSNPN and CDR2 is SVGIG (reference sequence). The CDR3 contains 13 residues. V was shortened by 3 bases and J by 5 bases, with 14 bases between the two germline ends. The CDR3 nucleotides are TGTGCCTGGAGCCGGGCAGGGACCGACGAGCAGTACTTC. Translated: CAWSRAGTDEQYF.

This clonotype was recorded many times. A read error may produce the germline difference seen at one junction end. The chain employs TRBV7-7 and TRBJ2-1, with a tentative D call TRBD2 (5 bases). Germline V gene data show CDR1 as SSHAT and CDR2 as FNYEAQ (reference sequence). The CDR3 covers 14 residues. The CDR3 reads CASSLALGDNEQFF. As DNA, the CDR3 is TGTGCTAGCAGCTTAGCTCTGGGAGACAATGAGCAGTTCTTC.

This clonotype came up a few times. This chain uses TRBV20-1 with TRBJ2-7, with 10 bases fitting TRBD2. Looked up from germline, CDR1 is DFQATT and CDR2 is SNEGSKA (reference sequence). This CDR3 has 12 residues. V shed 6 bases and J 4 bases; nucleotides not matched to a gene: 3. CDR3 sequence reads: CSARTSGYEQYF. CDR3 in DNA: TGCAGTGCAAGGACTAGCGGTTACGAGCAGTACTTC.

The chain uses TRBV11-2 and TRBJ2-1, with 8 bases that match TRBD1. The germline V gene encodes CDR1 SGHAT and CDR2 FQNNGV. The CDR3 runs 15 residues. Trimming at V came to 2 bases and at J to 7 bases, leaving 7 bases not matched to a gene. The CDR3 region is CASSLPGQGVNEQFF. The DNA of the CDR3 is TGTGCCAGCAGCTTACCAGGACAGGGTGTAAATGAGCAGTTCTTC.

The V call is TRBV27, the J call TRBJ2-1; perhaps TRBD2 as D (6 bases). The V and J ends lost 5 bases and 10 bases respectively, with 15 bases between them. CDR1 and CDR2 (germline): MNHEY, SMNVEV (reference sequence). The CDR3 spans 13 residues. This chain's CDR3 is CASSNPGVWEQFF. CDR3 coding DNA: TGTGCCAGCAGTAACCCGGGGGTATGGGAGCAGTTCTTC.

This clonotype was detected only a few times. The chain carries TRBV11-2 and TRBJ2-2; 7 bases match TRBD2. The V gene's germline CDR1 is SGHAT and CDR2 FQNNGV. With V trimmed by 3 bases and J by 2 bases, 12 bases remained unmatched. The CDR3 is 18 amino acids. The CDR3 sequence: CASSFSGFLADNTGELFF. CDR3 DNA: TGTGCCAGCAGCTTTTCAGGGTTCCTAGCGGACAACACCGGGGAGCTGTTTTTT.

In the case of this clonotype: A read error may explain this, as a much larger clone is one base away. The CDR3 DNA follows: TGTGTCAGCACCGGAGGCTCACCCCTCCACTTT. Its translation: CVSTGGSPLHF. This sequence joins TRBV7-2 and TRBJ1-6; unclear D gene. The CDR3 covers 11 residues. Germline assignment: CDR1 SGHTA and CDR2 FQGNSA.

This clonotype appeared many times. The rearrangement links TRBV11-2 to TRBJ1-4; the D is unclear. The CDR3 length is 13 residues. V dropped 1 base and J dropped 15 bases, with 15 bases sitting between them. CDR1 is SGHAT and CDR2 is FQNNGV in the germline V gene. The CDR3 here is CASSLVPQESVFF. The CDR3 DNA follows: TGTGCCAGCAGCTTAGTCCCCCAAGAATCGGTGTTTTTT.

V usage is TRBV20-1 and J usage is TRBJ2-5; no clear D gene. Between the trimmed V and J ends, which lost 8 bases and 3 bases, there was a span of 13 bases. Germline V lookup: CDR1 DFQATT, CDR2 SNEGSKA (reference sequence). The CDR3 is made up of 12 amino acids. The CDR3 is CSPRYVEETQYF. CDR3 sequence (DNA): TGCAGTCCACGATACGTCGAAGAGACCCAGTACTTC.